A selection of T cell receptor beta chains follows, all from one sample in a study of PD-1 blockade in mismatch repair-deficient tumors. Sequenced by immunoSEQ multiplex PCR; TCRdb stores in-frame clones only, minus some. The sample includes tens of thousands of clones, 70% to 80% of them seen just once. This sample comprised peripheral blood, obtained 4 weeks after starting pembrolizumab. Receptors were obtained from an adult with mismatch repair-deficient cancer. Each CDR3 is given with its conserved first and last residue. A D gene is named only where the DNA matches it firmly. Where a row states a size, it is once, few, many or the class of an expanded clone; other rows omit it.

D: TRBD2
size: -
J: TRBJ2-5
V: TRBV5-4
length: 15
CDR3: CASSRGGLADETQYF
DNA: TGTGCCAGCAGCCGAGGCGGACTAGCCGACGAGACCCAGTACTTC

D: TRBD2
size: -
J: TRBJ2-7
V: TRBV5-1
length: 15
CDR3: CASSLGRSGGHEQYF
DNA: TGCGCCAGCAGCCTGGGGAGGAGCGGGGGCCACGAGCAGTACTTC

D: -
size: -
J: TRBJ1-5
V: TRBV7-2
length: 15
CDR3: CASSLDTDSNQPQHF
DNA: TGTGCCAGCAGCTTAGACACTGATAGCAATCAGCCCCAGCATTTT

D: TRBD1
size: -
J: TRBJ2-3
V: TRBV19
length: 15
CDR3: CASSMGQGHTDTQYF
DNA: TGTGCCAGTAGTATGGGACAGGGACACACAGATACGCAGTATTTT

D: -
size: -
J: TRBJ2-1
V: TRBV18
length: 15
CDR3: CASSGTILGTDEQFF
DNA: TGTGCCAGCTCAGGCACTATCCTAGGTACCGATGAGCAGTTCTTC

D: -
size: -
J: TRBJ2-3
V: TRBV11-2
length: 13
CDR3: CASNLGSTDTQYF
DNA: TGTGCCAGCAACTTGGGTAGCACAGATACGCAGTATTTT

D: TRBD2
size: -
J: TRBJ2-3
V: TRBV6-1
length: 14
CDR3: CASTAGGDTDTQYF
DNA: TGTGCCAGTACGGCGGGAGGGGACACAGATACGCAGTATTTT

D: TRBD1
size: -
J: TRBJ2-5
V: TRBV19
length: 17
CDR3: CASSIRKTGTGHETQYF
DNA: TGTGCCAGTAGTATAAGGAAAACCGGGACAGGGCACGAGACCCAGTACTTC

D: TRBD1
size: few
J: TRBJ2-2
V: TRBV25-1
length: 17
CDR3: CASSALTDRGRTGELFF
DNA: TGTGCCAGCAGTGCCCTAACCGACAGGGGTCGAACCGGGGAGCTGTTTTTT

D: -
size: once
J: TRBJ1-1
V: TRBV7-6
length: 15
CDR3: CASSQRPGRDTEAFF
DNA: TGTGCCAGCAGCCAACGTCCAGGGCGGGACACTGAAGCTTTCTTT

D: -
size: -
J: TRBJ1-5
V: TRBV6-1
length: 14
CDR3: CASTEEGTNQPQHF
DNA: TGTGCCAGCACCGAGGAAGGGACAAATCAGCCCCAGCATTTT

D: TRBD1
size: -
J: TRBJ2-7
V: TRBV5-1
length: 15
CDR3: CASSSAGTGWYEQYF
DNA: TGCGCCAGCAGCTCCGCCGGGACAGGGTGGTACGAGCAGTACTTC

D: TRBD2
size: -
J: TRBJ2-7
V: TRBV6-1
length: 14
CDR3: CASSVLAGTYEQYF
DNA: TGTGCCAGCAGTGTCCTAGCGGGAACCTACGAGCAGTACTTC

D: TRBD1
size: -
J: TRBJ2-5
V: TRBV11-2
length: 15
CDR3: CASSFRTGYGETQYF
DNA: TGTGCCAGCAGCTTCAGGACAGGGTATGGGGAGACCCAGTACTTC

D: -
size: -
J: TRBJ2-4
V: TRBV7-2
length: 12
CDR3: CASSSTSNIQYF
DNA: TGTGCCAGCAGCTCCACATCTAACATTCAGTACTTC

D: -
size: few
J: TRBJ2-7
V: TRBV9
length: 13
CDR3: CASSQEQGPEQYF
DNA: TGTGCCAGCAGCCAAGAGCAGGGTCCCGAGCAGTACTTC

D: TRBD1
size: few
J: TRBJ2-7
V: TRBV27
length: 16
CDR3: CASRRATGLSSYEQYF
DNA: TGTGCCAGCCGTAGAGCGACAGGGTTGAGCTCCTACGAGCAGTACTTC

D: -
size: few
J: TRBJ1-5
V: TRBV2
length: 12
CDR3: CASRDGNQPQHF
DNA: TGTGCCAGCAGGGATGGCAATCAGCCCCAGCATTTT

D: TRBD2
size: -
J: TRBJ2-5
V: TRBV2
length: 16
CDR3: CATSNTGGLAGETQYF
DNA: TGTGCCACAAGTAACACCGGGGGACTAGCTGGCGAGACCCAGTACTTC

D: -
size: few
J: TRBJ2-3
V: TRBV28
length: 17
CDR3: CASSSTGGGGEADTQYF
DNA: TGTGCCAGCAGTTCCACCGGCGGAGGGGGCGAGGCAGATACGCAGTATTTT

D: -
size: once
J: TRBJ1-5
V: TRBV7-9
length: 17
CDR3: CASSLSGEGFSNQPQHF
DNA: TGTGCCAGCAGCTTATCGGGTGAAGGATTTAGCAATCAGCCCCAGCATTTT

D: -
size: -
J: TRBJ2-7
V: TRBV12-5
length: 12
CDR3: CASGSSGYEQYF
DNA: TGTGCTAGTGGTTCCTCCGGGTACGAGCAGTACTTC

D: TRBD2
size: -
J: TRBJ2-4
V: TRBV15
length: 16
CDR3: CATSTRTSGAKNIQYF
DNA: TGTGCCACCAGCACCCGGACTAGCGGGGCCAAAAACATTCAGTACTTC

D: TRBD2
size: -
J: TRBJ2-7
V: TRBV7-2
length: 12
CDR3: CASSWGGSEQYF
DNA: TGTGCCAGCAGTTGGGGAGGGAGCGAGCAGTACTTC

D: TRBD1
size: -
J: TRBJ1-1
V: TRBV5-4
length: 17
CDR3: CASSTGTDGLMNTEAFF
DNA: TGTGCCAGCAGTACCGGGACAGACGGCCTAATGAACACTGAAGCTTTCTTT

D: -
size: -
J: TRBJ1-1
V: TRBV6-5
length: 13
CDR3: CASSYSVNTEAFF
DNA: TGTGCCAGCAGTTACAGTGTGAACACTGAAGCTTTCTTT

D: -
size: -
J: TRBJ1-1
V: TRBV7-9
length: 12
CDR3: CASSSQGFEAFF
DNA: TGTGCCAGCAGCTCACAGGGTTTTGAAGCTTTCTTT

D: TRBD1
size: -
J: TRBJ2-2
V: TRBV18
length: 16
CDR3: CASSPKTTGDTGELFF
DNA: TGTGCCAGCTCACCGAAGACGACAGGGGACACCGGGGAGCTGTTTTTT